Listed here are 26 T cell receptor beta chains from one sample, sequenced in a study of T cells after yellow fever vaccination. TCRdb passed the 5' RACE reads through MiXCR, listing each CDR3 protein once. The data hold 25,000 to 30,000 distinct CDR3 sequences, with 5% observed a single time. Sequenced here: CD8+ T cells sorted from PBMCs, sampled 10 days after the yellow fever booster vaccination. The source of these receptors is a man aged 25 to 40 who received the YFV17D yellow fever vaccine.

The table lists this clonotype with many counts. This chain connects TRBV4-3 to TRBJ2-3; D may be TRBD2 (5 bases). CDR1 and CDR2 (germline): LGHNA, YSLEER. The CDR3 totals 15 residues. Trimming removed 2 bases at V and 3 bases at J, with 12 bases between. CDR3 region: CASSQSPGGTDTQYF. The CDR3 nucleotides are TGCGCCAGCAGCCAAAGTCCCGGCGGGACAGATACGCAGTATTTT.

This clonotype was seen ten or more times. The V gene is TRBV7-2, the J gene TRBJ2-1, with 11 bases identical to TRBD2. This CDR3 spans 19 amino acids. The V segment lost 2 bases and the J segment 0 bases; nucleotides outside the gene matches: 9. Per germline, CDR1 SGHTA and CDR2 FQGNSA. The CDR3 DNA sequence: TGTGCCAGCAGCTTACCGAAGGGAACTAGCGGGGGCTCCTACAATGAGCAGTTCTTC. Protein: CASSLPKGTSGGSYNEQFF.

This clonotype was seen ten or more times. The chain joins TRBV7-2 to TRBJ2-1; no clear D. With 6 bases removed from V and 8 bases from J, the gap between germline ends came to 8 bases. Germline CDR1 reads SGHTA; CDR2 reads FQGNSA. The length of the CDR3 is 11 residues. The CDR3 reads CASRKLHEQFF. CDR3 nucleotide sequence: TGTGCCAGCAGGAAATTGCATGAGCAGTTCTTC.

This clonotype was counted at least ten times. The V gene is TRBV5-1, the J gene TRBJ1-1; perhaps TRBD1 as D (6 bases). This CDR3 has 14 residues. Germline V gene sequence: CDR1 SGHRS, CDR2 YFSETQ. V gave up 7 bases and J gave up 0 bases, with 13 bases separating them. In DNA form, the CDR3 reads TGCGCCAGCGTGGACAGCCCAATGAACACTGAAGCTTTCTTT. This encodes CASVDSPMNTEAFF.

Many counts were recorded for this clonotype. V and J are TRBV4-3 and TRBJ2-7, with 12 bases lining up with TRBD1. V shed 4 bases, J shed 6 bases, and the junction held 7 bases outside the gene matches. The CDR3 is made up of 15 amino acids. The germline CDR1 and CDR2 sequences are LGHNA and YSLEER. CDR3 coding DNA: TGCGCCAGCAGCCCTACCGGGACAGGGGGCGCCGAGCAGTACTTC. As protein: CASSPTGTGGAEQYF.

CDR3 in DNA: TGCAGCGTTGGAGCGGGTGACACCGGGGAGCTGTTTTTT. Translating it yields CSVGAGDTGELFF. The chain joins TRBV29-1 to TRBJ2-2; perhaps TRBD2 as D (6 bases). Trimming took 4 bases from V and 3 from J, leaving 9 bases between them. This CDR3 region has 13 residues. The germline V gene encodes CDR1 SQVTM and CDR2 ANQGSEA.

Many counts were recorded for this clonotype. This chain connects TRBV29-1 to TRBJ2-3; 8 positions match TRBD1. CDR3 length: 14 amino acids. Germline CDR1 and CDR2: SQVTM and ANQGSEA. V shed 6 bases, J shed 1 base, and the junction held 6 bases outside the gene matches. CDR3 region: CSVERGQGTDTQYF. In nucleotides, the CDR3 is TGCAGCGTCGAGAGGGGACAGGGCACAGATACGCAGTATTTT.

This clonotype showed up many times. V and J are TRBV14 and TRBJ2-2; D ambiguous. With 3 bases removed from V and 1 base from J, the gap between germline ends came to 12 bases. The length of the CDR3 is 16 residues. Germline CDR1 reads SGHDN; CDR2 reads FVKESK. The CDR3: CASSHPSGWNTGELFF. DNA for the CDR3: TGTGCCAGCAGCCATCCCTCCGGGTGGAACACCGGGGAGCTGTTTTTT. Based on the CDR3 plus reference TRBV14 and TRBJ2-2, the full variable domain is EAGVTQFPSHSVIEKGQTVTLRCDPISGHDNLYWYRRVMGKEIKFLLHFVKESKQDESGMPNNRFLAERTGGTYSTLKVQPAELEDSGVYFCASSHPSGWNTGELFFGEGSRLTVL.

This clonotype was found many times. The chain has TRBV24-1 and TRBJ2-5, with TRBD2 identical over 7 bases. V dropped 5 bases and J dropped 5; count of bases not matched to a gene: 10. The germline CDR1 and CDR2 sequences are KGHDR and SFDVKD. The CDR3 has 15 amino acids. The CDR3 loop reads CATSVGQGGSETQYF. Written as DNA, the CDR3 is TGTGCCACCAGTGTCGGGCAGGGAGGGAGTGAGACCCAGTACTTC.

The table lists this clonotype with many counts. The chain joins TRBV30 to TRBJ2-7, with D unresolved. With 2 bases removed from V and 5 bases from J, the gap between germline ends came to 10 bases. Germline CDR1 is GTSNPN and CDR2 is SVGIG (reference sequence). The CDR3 extends over 12 amino acids. CDR3 loop: CAWSTNRNEQYF. The CDR3 nucleotides read TGTGCCTGGAGTACTAACAGAAACGAGCAGTACTTC.

Many counts were recorded for this clonotype. The rearrangement joins TRBV5-6 to TRBJ2-7, with D perhaps TRBD2 (6 bases). The V end lost 6 bases, the J end lost 1 base, and 17 bases lay between the germline ends. Germline V gene data show CDR1 as SGHDT and CDR2 as YYEEEE. CDR3 size: 15 residues. CDR3 in DNA: TGTGCCAGCACTAGGGTGGGAGGAGGTTCCTACGAGCAGTACTTC. Amino acid sequence: CASTRVGGGSYEQYF. The variable domain in full, completed from reference TRBV5-6 and TRBJ2-7, reads DAGVTQSPTHLIKTRGQQVTLRCSPKSGHDTVSWYQQALGQGPQFIFQYYEEEERQRGNFPDRFSGHQFPNYSSELNVNALLLGDSALYLCASTRVGGGSYEQYFGPGTRLTVT.

This clonotype came up many times. This chain connects TRBV12-3 or TRBV12-4 to TRBJ2-5; weak D call: TRBD2 (7 bases). The germline V and J ends were trimmed by 6 bases and 5 bases, with 19 bases remaining between them. The CDR3 runs to 15 residues. The CDR3 spells CASSQKGGRLETQYF. CDR3 nucleotide sequence: TGTGCCAGCAGCCAGAAGGGGGGGCGATTGGAGACCCAGTACTTC.

This clonotype was counted at least ten times. The J gene is TRBJ2-5, the V gene TRBV15, with D tentatively TRBD1 (7 bases). The CDR3 is 15 amino acids. From germline, CDR1 is LNHNV and CDR2 YYDKDF (reference sequence). Trimming stripped 1 base from V and 0 bases from J, with 9 bases between. The CDR3 sequence is CATSRAGGYQETQYF. CDR3 nucleotide sequence: TGTGCCACCAGCAGAGCAGGGGGGTACCAAGAGACCCAGTACTTC.

The table lists this clonotype with many counts. V gene TRBV9 combines with J gene TRBJ1-4; 8 bases align to TRBD1. CDR1 is SGDLS, CDR2 YYNGEE, per germline. This CDR3 is built from 15 residues. With V trimmed by 0 bases and J by 5 bases, 3 bases remained unmatched. CDR3 residues: CASSVVGTGNEKLFF. The CDR3 DNA follows: TGTGCCAGCAGCGTAGTGGGGACAGGAAATGAAAAACTGTTTTTT.

This clonotype came up many times. The gene calls are TRBV28 and TRBJ1-2; D not resolved. This CDR3 region has 16 residues. CDR1 MDHEN and CDR2 SYDVKM come from the germline V gene. V was shortened by 1 base and J by 2 bases, with 14 bases between the two germline ends. The CDR3: CASSLYYSEQNYGYTF. Here the CDR3 DNA reads TGTGCCAGCAGTTTATACTACTCAGAGCAGAACTATGGCTACACCTTC.

This clonotype has ten or more counts. The chain has TRBV27 and TRBJ2-3; D call uncertain. Trimming shortened V by 5 bases and J by 2 bases, and 20 bases separated the two germline ends. CDR3 length: 17 amino acids. Looked up from germline, CDR1 is MNHEY and CDR2 is SMNVEV (reference sequence). The CDR3 is CASSPSPLQVLTDTQYF. The CDR3 DNA reads as TGTGCCAGCAGTCCATCGCCCCTTCAAGTCCTCACAGATACGCAGTATTTT.

The chain employs TRBV28 and TRBJ1-4; D is undetermined. V was shortened by 8 bases and J by 0 bases, with 16 bases between the two germline ends. The CDR3 is 16 amino acids. Germline-derived CDR1 and CDR2 are MDHEN and SYDVKM. The CDR3 here is CASWGLHLATNEKLFF. For the CDR3, the DNA is TGTGCCAGCTGGGGTCTACACCTAGCAACTAATGAAAAACTGTTTTTT.

This clonotype came up many times. Here the CDR3 DNA reads TGCGCCAGCAGCCAAGATTCACTAGAGGTTGAGCAGTTCTTC. Protein: CASSQDSLEVEQFF. The chain employs TRBV4-3 and TRBJ2-1; perhaps TRBD2 as D (5 bases). From germline, CDR1 is LGHNA and CDR2 YSLEER. CDR3 length: 14 amino acids. Trimming cost V 0 bases and J 9 bases, with 12 bases left between them.

This clonotype was observed many times. V is TRBV24-1 and J is TRBJ2-1; the D gene could be TRBD1 or TRBD2 (6 bases each). Trimming shortened V by 11 bases and J by 3 bases, and 16 bases separated the two germline ends. The CDR3 consists of 14 residues. Looked up from germline, CDR1 is KGHDR and CDR2 is SFDVKD. This chain's CDR3 is CAIGGGGGYNEQFF. CDR3 in DNA: TGTGCCATCGGGGGCGGTGGTGGCTACAATGAGCAGTTCTTC.

For this clonotype: A much larger clone differs from this one at a single base, so this may be a read error. The genes are TRBV6-1 and TRBJ1-5; 7 bases agree with TRBD1. The length of the CDR3 is 15 residues. Per the germline V gene, CDR1 is MNHNS and CDR2 is SASEGT. With 6 bases clipped from V and 7 bases from J, the junction kept 12 bases outside the gene matches. This CDR3 reads CASSQGGTVKQPQHF. The CDR3 DNA follows: TGTGCCAGCAGCCAAGGAGGGACAGTGAAGCAGCCCCAGCATTTT.

This clonotype was detected many times. The chain joins TRBV5-6 to TRBJ2-7; the D gene is possibly TRBD1 (6 bases). V lost 4 bases to trimming and J lost 0 bases, with 14 bases between them. Germline CDR1 SGHDT, CDR2 YYEEEE. The CDR3 totals 15 residues. The CDR3 DNA follows: TGTGCCAGCAGCCCGGACGGGACAAGCTCCTACGAGCAGTACTTC. It specifies CASSPDGTSSYEQYF.

This clonotype came up many times. The chain couples TRBV20-1 to TRBJ1-4; D call uncertain. V lost 3 bases and J 4 bases, leaving 21 bases between the germline ends. The CDR3 is made up of 17 amino acids. Germline V gene sequence: CDR1 DFQATT, CDR2 SNEGSKA (reference sequence). CDR3 sequence: CSASRKILRDLNEKLFF. CDR3 nucleotides: TGCAGTGCTAGTCGGAAAATCCTCAGAGATCTTAATGAAAAACTGTTTTTT.

This clonotype occurred many times. J is TRBJ2-7 and V is TRBV19; TRBD2 aligns across 13 bases. The ends lost 3 bases at V and 2 bases at J; junction bases unmatched: 1. Germline CDR1 reads LNHDA; CDR2 reads SQIVND (reference sequence). The CDR3 has 15 amino acids. CDR3: CASSMGLAGTYEQYF. The CDR3 DNA is TGTGCCAGTAGTATGGGACTAGCGGGAACCTACGAGCAGTACTTC.

This clonotype has ten or more counts. V is TRBV5-1 and J is TRBJ2-3; tentatively, D is TRBD2 (5 bases). CDR1 is SGHRS, CDR2 YFSETQ, per germline. V gave up 3 bases and J gave up 6 bases, with 8 bases separating them. The CDR3 extends over 12 amino acids. The CDR3: CASSSLGDTQYF. The DNA of the CDR3 is TGCGCCAGCAGCTCACTAGGGGATACGCAGTATTTT.

This clonotype was counted ten times or more. This chain uses TRBV15 with TRBJ1-3, with TRBD1 matching over 7 bases. The germline CDR1 and CDR2 sequences are LNHNV and YYDKDF (reference sequence). V trimming: 2 bases; J trimming: 2 bases; junction bases outside the gene matches: 0. The CDR3 has 14 residues. In nucleotides, the CDR3 is TGTGCCACCAGCAGACAGGGGGCTGGAAACACCATATATTTT. It is translated as CATSRQGAGNTIYF.

Turning to this clonotype: A single base separates this from a much larger clone, so it may be a read error. J is TRBJ2-7 and V is TRBV12-3 or TRBV12-4; D is unclear. CDR3 length: 11 amino acids. Here the CDR3 DNA reads TGTGCCAGCAGCATGGGGTACGAGCAGTGCTTC. This translates into CASSMGYEQCF.